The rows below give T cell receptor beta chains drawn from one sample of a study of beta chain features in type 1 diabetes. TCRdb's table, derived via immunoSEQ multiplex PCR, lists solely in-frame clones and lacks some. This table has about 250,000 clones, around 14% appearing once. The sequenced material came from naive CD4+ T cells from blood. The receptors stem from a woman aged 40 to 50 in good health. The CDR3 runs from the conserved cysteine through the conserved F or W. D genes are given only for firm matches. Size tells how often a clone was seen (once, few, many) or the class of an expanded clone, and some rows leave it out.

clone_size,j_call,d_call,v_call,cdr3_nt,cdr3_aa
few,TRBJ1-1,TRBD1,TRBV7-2,TGTGCCAGCAGCTTAGTCGGGCAGGGGGTGGAAGCTTTCTTT,CASSLVGQGVEAFF
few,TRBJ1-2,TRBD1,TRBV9,TGTGCCAGCAGCGTGACCATAGGAGTAGGGGGCGACTATGGCTACACCTTC,CASSVTIGVGGDYGYTF
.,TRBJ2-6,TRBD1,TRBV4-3,TGCGCCAGCAGCCAAGTCCCATGGGCCAGGGGGAGCTCTGGGGCCAACGTCCTGACTTTC,CASSQVPWARGSSGANVLTF
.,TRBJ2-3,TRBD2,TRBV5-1,TGCGCCAGTAGACTAGCGGGGGGTCCAGATACGCAGTATTTT,CASRLAGGPDTQYF
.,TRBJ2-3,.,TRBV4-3,TGCGCCAGCAGCCAAGGTGGCGGTATGGATACGCAGTATTTT,CASSQGGGMDTQYF
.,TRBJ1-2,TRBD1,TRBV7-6,TGTGCCAGCAGCTTGGGACAGGGGGGGGGATACACCTTC,CASSLGQGGGYTF
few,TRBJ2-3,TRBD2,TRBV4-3,TGCGCCAGCAGCGGAGAGCCAGCGGGATCCACAGATACGCAGTATTTT,CASSGEPAGSTDTQYF
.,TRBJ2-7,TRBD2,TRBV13,TGTGCCAGCAGCTTAGCGGGGGGCTACGAGCAGTACTTC,CASSLAGGYEQYF
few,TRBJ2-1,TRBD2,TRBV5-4,TGTGCCAGCAGCCAATCGAGTGTTGCGGGGGGTGTGGTTGAGCAGTTCTTC,CASSQSSVAGGVVEQFF
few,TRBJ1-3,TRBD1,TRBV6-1,TGTGCCAGCGGGACAGGAGACTCTGGAAACACCATATATTTT,CASGTGDSGNTIYF
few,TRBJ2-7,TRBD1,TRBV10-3,TGTGCCATCAGTGAGGGACAGGGGGGGTACGAGCAGTACTTC,CAISEGQGGYEQYF
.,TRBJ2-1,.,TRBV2,TGTGCCAGCAGTGCCCAGGGCCTTTACAATGAGCAGTTCTTC,CASSAQGLYNEQFF
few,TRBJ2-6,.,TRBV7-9,TGTGCCAGCAGCTTTAAAGGGGGCTCTGGGGCCAACGTCCTGACTTTC,CASSFKGGSGANVLTF
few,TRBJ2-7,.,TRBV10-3,TGTGCCATCAGGGACAGGGAGGGGGGCGAGCAGTACTTC,CAIRDREGGEQYF
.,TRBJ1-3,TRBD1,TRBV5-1,TGCGCCAGCAGCAAAATGACAGGGAACGGGAACACCATATATTTT,CASSKMTGNGNTIYF
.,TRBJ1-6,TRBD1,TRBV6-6,TGTGCCAGCAGTGGACAGGGACAATCACCCCTCCACTTT,CASSGQGQSPLHF
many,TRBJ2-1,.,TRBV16,TGTGCCAGCAGCCAATACGGAGGGGGCTTCGTCTTC,CASSQYGGGFVF
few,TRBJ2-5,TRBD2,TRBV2,TGTGCCAGCAGTGTCCGAGCGGGGGGAATACAAGAGACCCAGTACTTC,CASSVRAGGIQETQYF
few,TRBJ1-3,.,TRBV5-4,TGTGCCAGCAGCTCTCAGGGGACTGGAAACACCATATATTTT,CASSSQGTGNTIYF
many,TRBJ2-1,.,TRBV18,TGTGCCAGCTCACCGGCCAGCTCCTACAATGAGCAGTTCTTC,CASSPASSYNEQFF
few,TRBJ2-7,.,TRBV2,TGTGCCAGCGACCGGGACTCCTACGAGCAGTACTTC,CASDRDSYEQYF
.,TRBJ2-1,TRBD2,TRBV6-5,TGTGCCAGCAGACGGGACTATCTAAATACTGAGCAGTTCTTC,CASRRDYLNTEQFF
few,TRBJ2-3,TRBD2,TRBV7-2,TGTGCCAGCAGCGCGAGCGGGAGAAGCACAGATACGCAGTATTTT,CASSASGRSTDTQYF
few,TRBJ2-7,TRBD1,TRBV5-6,TGTGCCAGCAGCTTCTGGGACAGGTCCTACGAGCAGTACTTC,CASSFWDRSYEQYF
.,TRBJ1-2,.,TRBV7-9,TGTGCCAGCAGCCCAGACAGCCTCTATGGCTACACCTTC,CASSPDSLYGYTF
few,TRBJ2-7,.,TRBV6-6,TGTGCCAGCAGTTACTCGCGGGCCTCCAGTGGCGAGCAGTACTTC,CASSYSRASSGEQYF
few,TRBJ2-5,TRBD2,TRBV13,TGTGCCAGCAGCTTAGGCGGGGGGGCCATTGAGACCCAGTACTTC,CASSLGGGAIETQYF
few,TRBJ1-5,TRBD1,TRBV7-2,TGTGCCAGCAGCTTAGCACAGGGGGGCAATCAGCCCCAGCATTTT,CASSLAQGGNQPQHF
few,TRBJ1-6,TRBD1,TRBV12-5,TGTGCTAGTGGTTCGATGTTGAGCGGGACAGGGAGTTCACCCCTCCACTTT,CASGSMLSGTGSSPLHF
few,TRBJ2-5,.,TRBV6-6,TGTGCCAGCAGGAAGGAGACAGAGACCCAGTACTTC,CASRKETETQYF
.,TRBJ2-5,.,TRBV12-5,TGTGCTAGTGGTTTGGTGCAGGGGGGACAAGAGACCCAGTACTTC,CASGLVQGGQETQYF
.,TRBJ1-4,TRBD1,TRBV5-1,TGCGCCAGCAGCTCCGTCCGGGACAGGGGGCCCGAGTCAAATGAAAAACTGTTTTTT,CASSSVRDRGPESNEKLFF
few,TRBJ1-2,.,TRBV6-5,TGTGCCAGCAGGACCGGGAGCACATATGGCTACACCTTC,CASRTGSTYGYTF
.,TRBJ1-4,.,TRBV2,TGTGCCATCAACTCAGGGCCTCTGATGAAAAATGAAAAACTGTTTTTT,CAINSGPLMKNEKLFF
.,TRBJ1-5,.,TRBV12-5,TGTGCTAGTGGTTTGTGGGGCCCAGGCAATCAGCCCCAGCATTTT,CASGLWGPGNQPQHF
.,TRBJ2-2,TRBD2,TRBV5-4,TGTGCCAGCAGCTTCTCGCGGGGGGCTGGGACCGGGGAGCTGTTTTTT,CASSFSRGAGTGELFF
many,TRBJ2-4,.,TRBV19,TGTGCCAGTAGTGAGCTAGCCAAAAACATTCAGTACTTC,CASSELAKNIQYF
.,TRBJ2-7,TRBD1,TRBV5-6,TGTGCCAGCAGCTTGGACAGGGGGCGCGTGGTCTACGAGCAGTACTTC,CASSLDRGRVVYEQYF
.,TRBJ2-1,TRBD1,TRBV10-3,TGTGCCATCAGGAAAACGACAGGGCAAGGTAGTTACGATGAGCAGTTCTTC,CAIRKTTGQGSYDEQFF
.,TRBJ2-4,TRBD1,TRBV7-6,TGTGCCAGCAGCTTAGCCGCCGCGGGACAGGGAAAAGTTCAGTACTTC,CASSLAAAGQGKVQYF
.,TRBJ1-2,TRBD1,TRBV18,TGTGCCAGCTCACCTATACCGACAGGGACAGGGGTTTACTATGGCTACACCTTC,CASSPIPTGTGVYYGYTF
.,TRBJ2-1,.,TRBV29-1,TGCAGCGTTGACGGGTCAGCCTACAATGAGCAGTTCTTC,CSVDGSAYNEQFF
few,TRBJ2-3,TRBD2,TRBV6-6,TGTGCCAGCAGGGCTACTAGCGGGGGAGGCACAGATACGCAGTATTTT,CASRATSGGGTDTQYF
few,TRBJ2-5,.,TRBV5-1,TGCGCCAGCAGCTCCTCAGAGACTACGGAGACCCAGTACTTC,CASSSSETTETQYF
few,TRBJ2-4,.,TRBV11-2,TGTGCCAGCAGCTTAGAACCGGGTGGAGTTCAGTACTTC,CASSLEPGGVQYF
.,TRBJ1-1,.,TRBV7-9,TGTGCCAGCAGCTTATCGGGCCGGGGTCGGTACACTGAAGCTTTCTTT,CASSLSGRGRYTEAFF
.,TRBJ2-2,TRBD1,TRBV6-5,TGTGCCAGCAAAGCAGGACAGGGATACACCGGGGAGCTGTTTTTT,CASKAGQGYTGELFF
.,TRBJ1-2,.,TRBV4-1,TGCGCCAGCAGTCCAGGCCCGCAGATAAACTATGGCTACACCTTC,CASSPGPQINYGYTF
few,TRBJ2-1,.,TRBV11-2,TGTGCCAGCAGCTTAGTCGGGGGAAGCAATGAGCAGTTCTTC,CASSLVGGSNEQFF
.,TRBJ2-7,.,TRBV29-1,TGCAGCGTTGGGGTCGGGGCCTACGAGCAGTACTTC,CSVGVGAYEQYF
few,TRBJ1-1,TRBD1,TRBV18,TGTGCCAGCTCACCACTAGAAGGGGGCGGTGACACTGAAGCTTTCTTT,CASSPLEGGGDTEAFF
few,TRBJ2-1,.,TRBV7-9,TGTGCCAGCAGCAAAGGGGGGGAGAAGAGCTCCTACAATGAGCAGTTCTTC,CASSKGGEKSSYNEQFF
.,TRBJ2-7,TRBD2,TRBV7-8,TGTGCCAGCAGCTCAAGGGTCCTAGCGGGGAGCAACGAGCAGTACTTC,CASSSRVLAGSNEQYF
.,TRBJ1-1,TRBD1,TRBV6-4,TGTGCCAGCAGTGATAGTGCGACAGGGGATAATGAAGCTTTCTTT,CASSDSATGDNEAFF
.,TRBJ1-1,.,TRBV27,TGTGCCCTCGGGGTCTGGAACACTGAAGCTTTCTTT,CALGVWNTEAFF
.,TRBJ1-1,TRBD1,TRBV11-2,TGTGCCAGCAGCTTGGTCCAGGGGGCTTTGAACACTGAAGCTTTCTTT,CASSLVQGALNTEAFF
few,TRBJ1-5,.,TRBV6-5,TGTGCCAGCAGTTACTGGCGGGATAGCAATCAGCCCCAGCATTTT,CASSYWRDSNQPQHF
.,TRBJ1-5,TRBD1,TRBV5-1,TGCGCCAGCAGCTCGACAGGGTTGGGGCAGCCCCAGCATTTT,CASSSTGLGQPQHF
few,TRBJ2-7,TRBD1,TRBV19,TGTGCCAGTACCTTGACAGGGGGTCGTTACGAGCAGTACTTC,CASTLTGGRYEQYF
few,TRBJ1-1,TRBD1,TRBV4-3,TGCGCCAGCAGCCAGGACAGGGGTGAAGCTTTCTTT,CASSQDRGEAFF